The TCR beta chain described here comes from a study of Ad26.COV2.S vaccination and SARS-CoV-2 variants. Study information: The donor was enrolled in the Ad26.COV2.S arm of the COV1001 trial. Intramuscular Ad26.COV2.S doses were given once or twice, 56 days apart. Study results and caveats: Placebo recipients trailed vaccine recipients in spike-specific TCR breadth. Breadth and depth estimates from TCRs may understate total T cell responses.

Treatment noted: 15 to 20 received Ad26.COV2.S at low or high dose, single or two shots; 5 received placebo; per-sample allocation not given. Each sample was drawn 63 days after the first injection (of vaccine or placebo). Only in-frame clones appear in the TCRdb table, and some are missing; sequencing was by immunoSEQ multiplex PCR. Here the sample spans over 400,000 clones, about 90% being singletons. On this clone: The antigen remains unidentified.

CDR3 length equals 15 residues. The germline CDR1 and CDR2 sequences are LGHDT and YNNKEL (reference sequence). V was pared by 0 bases and J by 0 bases, with 5 bases between. Source: peripheral blood, taken in a trial of Ad26.COV2.S vaccine versus placebo. The TCR sequence derives from a person aged 18-60 years who received the Ad26.COV2.S COVID-19 vaccine or a placebo. The chain links TRBV3-1 (or the pseudogene TRBV3-2) to TRBJ2-2; unclear D gene. CDR3 nucleotides: TGTGCCAGCAGCCAAGAGCGGACGAACACCGGGGAGCTGTTTTTT. Translating it yields CASSQERTNTGELFF.